A selection of T cell receptor beta chains follows, all from one sample in a study of T cell responses to AZD1222 COVID-19 vaccine. Libraries were prepared by immunoSEQ multiplex PCR; TCRdb keeps only in-frame clonotypes and omits some of them. Here the sample spans about 180,000 clones, over 80% being singletons. This sample comprised peripheral blood, obtained 28 days after the second dose of the MenACWY control vaccine. These receptors were taken from an adult who received the MenACWY meningococcal vaccine as a control. CDR3s include the opening cysteine and the closing phenylalanine or tryptophan. Fields, in order: V gene, D gene, CDR3 protein. D genes are given only for firm matches.

v_call: TRBV5-4; d_call: TRBD2; cdr3_aa: CASRREGLSYNEQFF
v_call: TRBV29-1; d_call: .; cdr3_aa: CSAGIGEGGYTF
v_call: TRBV3-1/TRBV3-2; d_call: .; cdr3_aa: CASRPTGIQETQYF
v_call: TRBV24-1; d_call: .; cdr3_aa: CATSEGGGETQYF
v_call: TRBV4-1; d_call: TRBD1; cdr3_aa: CASSQGQGAFGYTF
v_call: TRBV5-1; d_call: TRBD1; cdr3_aa: CASSFSGGRAGLAEKLFF
v_call: TRBV28; d_call: .; cdr3_aa: CASSSTRTFQETQYF
v_call: TRBV7-2; d_call: TRBD1; cdr3_aa: CASSLNRGPQAEAFF
v_call: TRBV21-1; d_call: .; cdr3_aa: CASAPGLYTNEKLFF
v_call: TRBV7-9; d_call: .; cdr3_aa: CASSLDVSYEQYF
v_call: TRBV3-1/TRBV3-2; d_call: .; cdr3_aa: CASSQVQVDSEAFF
v_call: TRBV28; d_call: TRBD1; cdr3_aa: CASSPIGGQGYEQYF
v_call: TRBV10-3; d_call: TRBD1; cdr3_aa: CAIRGDRANTGELFF
v_call: TRBV4-3; d_call: TRBD1; cdr3_aa: CASSQDQGVIGYTF
v_call: TRBV19; d_call: .; cdr3_aa: CASSLGVGQPQHF
v_call: TRBV15; d_call: .; cdr3_aa: CATSRVGGGYEQYF
v_call: TRBV6-5; d_call: .; cdr3_aa: CASSYSWTQRETQYF
v_call: TRBV29-1; d_call: .; cdr3_aa: CSATRALQETQYF
v_call: TRBV28; d_call: .; cdr3_aa: CASFFRKGYTF
v_call: TRBV20-1; d_call: .; cdr3_aa: CSASKQVDQPQHF
v_call: TRBV19; d_call: .; cdr3_aa: CASSIWGRGDEQFF
v_call: TRBV3-1/TRBV3-2; d_call: .; cdr3_aa: CASSQGDSARDIQYF
v_call: TRBV10-2; d_call: .; cdr3_aa: CASRGLSNQPQHF
v_call: TRBV6-2/TRBV6-3; d_call: .; cdr3_aa: CASSYSRGASNQPQHF
v_call: TRBV5-8; d_call: .; cdr3_aa: CASRTAGAGSYEQYF